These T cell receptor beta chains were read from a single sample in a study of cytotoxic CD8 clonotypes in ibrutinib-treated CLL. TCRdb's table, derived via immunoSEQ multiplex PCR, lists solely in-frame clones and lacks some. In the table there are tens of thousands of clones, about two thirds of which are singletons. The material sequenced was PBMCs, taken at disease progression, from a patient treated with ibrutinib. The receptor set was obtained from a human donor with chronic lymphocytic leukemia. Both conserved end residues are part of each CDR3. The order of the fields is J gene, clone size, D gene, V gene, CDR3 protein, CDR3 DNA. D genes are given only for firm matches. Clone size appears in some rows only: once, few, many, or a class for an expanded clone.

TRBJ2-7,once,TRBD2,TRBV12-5,CASGLRTSGYEQYF,TGTGCTAGTGGTTTACGGACTAGCGGGTACGAGCAGTACTTC
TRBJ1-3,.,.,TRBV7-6,CASSLSASSSGNTIYF,TGTGCCAGCAGCTTAAGCGCCAGCTCCTCTGGAAACACCATATATTTT
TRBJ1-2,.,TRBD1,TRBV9,CASSVAVGGQALLGYTF,TGTGCCAGCAGCGTAGCTGTTGGGGGACAGGCCCTTTTGGGCTACACCTTC
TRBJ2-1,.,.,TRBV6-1,CASSDGASGNEQFF,TGTGCCAGCAGTGACGGGGCCTCGGGGAATGAGCAGTTCTTC
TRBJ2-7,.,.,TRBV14,CASSKRTGTIYYEQYF,TGTGCCAGCAGCAAACGGACGGGAACAATTTACTACGAGCAGTACTTC
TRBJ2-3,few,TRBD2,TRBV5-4,CAGQRGSTDTQYF,TGTGCCGGTCAGCGGGGGAGCACAGATACGCAGTATTTT
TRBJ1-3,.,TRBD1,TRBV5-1,CASSSGQGFSGNTIYF,TGCGCCAGCAGCTCGGGACAGGGGTTTTCTGGAAACACCATATATTTT
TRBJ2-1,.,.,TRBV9,CASSVGPAEAFHEQFF,TGTGCCAGCAGCGTAGGTCCCGCGGAGGCGTTCCATGAGCAGTTCTTC
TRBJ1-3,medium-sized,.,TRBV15,CATSRDPQGWSGNTIYF,TGTGCCACCAGCAGAGATCCCCAGGGATGGTCTGGAAACACCATATATTTT
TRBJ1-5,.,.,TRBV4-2,CASSQDWGVGNQPQHF,TGTGCCAGCAGCCAAGATTGGGGAGTGGGCAATCAGCCCCAGCATTTT
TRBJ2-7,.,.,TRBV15,CATSRTLFGGPYEQYF,TGTGCCACCAGCAGGACGTTATTCGGGGGACCCTACGAGCAGTACTTC
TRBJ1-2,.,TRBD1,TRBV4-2,CASSQGVTGGYGYTF,TGTGCCAGCAGCCAAGGAGTTACAGGGGGCTATGGCTACACCTTC
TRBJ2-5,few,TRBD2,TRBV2,CASRTGTSGGLRQETQYF,TGTGCCAGCAGGACCGGGACTAGCGGGGGCCTACGCCAAGAGACCCAGTACTTC
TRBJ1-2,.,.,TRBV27,CASSPGGGGIGYTF,TGTGCCAGCAGTCCCGGGGGAGGGGGGATCGGCTACACCTTC
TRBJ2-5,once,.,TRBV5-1,CASSLAGARETQYF,TGCGCCAGCAGCCTAGCAGGGGCGAGGGAGACCCAGTACTTC